These 17 T cell receptor beta chains were all obtained from the same sample, sequenced in a study of cytomegalovirus exposure and HLA in healthy donors. In the PCR, 60 Vbeta and 13 Jbeta primers were used. Data came from immunoSEQ multiplex PCR; TCRdb stores just in-frame clones and leaves some out. The data contain about 140,000 clones, 70% to 85% of them singletons. Sequencing input: PBMCs. These receptors originate from a young man in good health and CMV-seropositive.

J is TRBJ2-7 and V is TRBV5-4, with TRBD2 matching over 13 bases. V dropped 4 bases and J dropped 3; count of bases not matched to a gene: 10. Germline V gene data show CDR1 as SGHNT and CDR2 as YYREEE (reference sequence). This CDR3 has 17 residues. The CDR3 sequence is CASSPVGTSGKNYEQYF. CDR3 nucleotides: TGTGCCAGCAGCCCGGTAGGGACTAGCGGGAAGAACTACGAGCAGTACTTC.

The sample holds one count of this clone. This chain joins TRBV7-9 and TRBJ2-5; 7 bases are shared with TRBD1. V gave up 1 base and J gave up 5 bases; unmatched junction bases: 13. Germline loops: CDR1 SEHNR, CDR2 FQNEAQ (reference sequence). The CDR3 runs 17 residues. The CDR3 here is CASSLGLLLGTVETQYF. The DNA for the CDR3 is TGTGCCAGCAGCTTAGGTCTCCTCCTGGGGACAGTTGAGACCCAGTACTTC.

The chain uses TRBV5-4 and TRBJ2-6; 10 bases map to TRBD2. The CDR3 consists of 17 residues. Germline CDR1 and CDR2: SGHNT and YYREEE (reference sequence). V dropped 0 bases and J dropped 1; count of bases not matched to a gene: 1. DNA for the CDR3: TGTGCCAGCAGCTTGGTGACTAGCGGGTCTGGGGCCAACGTCCTGACTTTC. The encoded protein is CASSLVTSGSGANVLTF.

The chain links TRBV2 to TRBJ1-5; TRBD1 might be the D (6 bases). Trimming shortened V by 6 bases and J by 2 bases, and 14 bases separated the two germline ends. Looked up from germline, CDR1 is SNHLY and CDR2 is FYNNEI. The CDR3 consists of 15 residues. CDR3 residues: CASSAQGARNQPQHF. CDR3 DNA sequence: TGTGCCAGCAGCGCACAGGGAGCCCGCAATCAGCCCCAGCATTTT.

This chain links TRBV9 with TRBJ2-3; perhaps TRBD1 as D (6 bases). Deletions cut 2 bases from V and 4 bases from J, with 14 bases between. The CDR3 runs to 15 residues. CDR1 is SGDLS and CDR2 is YYNGEE in the germline V gene. The CDR3 region is CASSVTGFRADTQYF. CDR3 sequence (DNA): TGTGCCAGCAGCGTTACAGGGTTCAGGGCAGATACGCAGTATTTT.

The chain has TRBV4-1 and TRBJ2-7; 8 bases align to TRBD1. CDR1 and CDR2 from the germline V gene are MGHRA and YSYEKL. The CDR3 is 15 residues long. The V and J ends lost 5 bases and 2 bases, in that order; junction bases with no gene match: 8. The CDR3 coding sequence is TGCGCCAGCAGCATAGGACAGGGCTCTACCTACGAGCAGTACTTC. Residues: CASSIGQGSTYEQYF.

The chain recombines TRBV4-2 with TRBJ2-3, with a possible D match to TRBD2 (5 bases). Between the trimmed V and J ends, which lost 1 base and 6 bases, there was a span of 8 bases. This CDR3 contains 13 residues. Germline assignment: CDR1 LGHNA and CDR2 YNFKEQ. CDR3 amino acids: CASSQGGVDTQYF. The CDR3 coding sequence is TGTGCCAGCAGCCAAGGGGGAGTGGATACGCAGTATTTT.

The genes are TRBV5-1 and TRBJ2-3; 8 bases are a match to TRBD1. CDR3 length: 16 residues. Germline CDR1 is SGHRS and CDR2 is YFSETQ. The ends lost 4 bases at V and 6 bases at J; junction bases unmatched: 13. The CDR3: CASSPTASGGRDTQYF. CDR3 nucleotides: TGCGCCAGCAGCCCCACGGCGTCAGGGGGCCGGGATACGCAGTATTTT.

This chain links TRBV6-1 with TRBJ1-3; D gene unclear. Trimming left V 9 bases short and J 0 bases short, with 12 bases between. The germline CDR1 and CDR2 sequences are MNHNS and SASEGT. The CDR3 runs 14 residues. This chain's CDR3 is CARGLVGSGNTIYF. In DNA, the CDR3 is TGTGCCAGGGGTCTAGTGGGCTCTGGAAACACCATATATTTT.

The chain links TRBV7-6 to TRBJ1-2; weak D call: TRBD1 (5 bases). Looked up from germline, CDR1 is SGHVS and CDR2 is FNYEAQ. This CDR3 is 16 amino acids long. V was clipped by 2 bases and J by 2 bases, with 15 bases between them. DNA of the CDR3: TGTGCCAGCAGCTTAATGGCGGCAGGGTCAAACTATGGCTACACCTTC. Its translation: CASSLMAAGSNYGYTF.

V gene TRBV6-1 combines with J gene TRBJ1-1, with 11 bases matching TRBD1. Germline CDR1 MNHNS, CDR2 SASEGT. The CDR3 is 16 residues long. V lost 3 bases and J lost 10; bases outside the gene matches: 13. The CDR3 DNA reads as TGTGCCAGCAGTGACCTAAGCCGGGACAGGGGGATGGGAGCTTTCTTT. It yields the protein CASSDLSRDRGMGAFF.

This sequence joins TRBV5-1 and TRBJ1-2; TRBD1 agrees at 11 bases. The CDR3 runs 14 residues. With V trimmed by 5 bases and J by 6 bases, 6 bases remained unmatched. The germline CDR1 and CDR2 sequences are SGHRS and YFSETQ. CDR3 in DNA: TGCGCCAGCAGGGGACAGGGGGATTTGGATGGCTACACCTTC. Its translation is CASRGQGDLDGYTF. The variable domain in full, completed from reference TRBV5-1 and TRBJ1-2, reads KAGVTQTPRYLIKTRGQQVTLSCSPISGHRSVSWYQQTPGQGLQFLFEYFSETQRNKGNFPGRFSGRQFSNSRSEMNVSTLELGDSALYLCASRGQGDLDGYTFGSGTRLTVV.

The chain recombines TRBV11-1 with TRBJ2-2; D is perhaps TRBD1 (6 bases). Per germline, CDR1 SGHAT and CDR2 FQDESV (reference sequence). The CDR3 consists of 16 residues. V lost 2 bases to trimming and J lost 4 bases, with 14 bases between them. The DNA of the CDR3 is TGTGCCAGCAGCTTAAACCCAGGGGACGGCACCGGGGAGCTGTTTTTT. It codes for CASSLNPGDGTGELFF.

DNA for the CDR3: TGTGCCAGCAGTAACTCAAGACTAGCGGGAGCGGAGTTCTTC. Translating it yields CASSNSRLAGAEFF. The chain employs TRBV27 and TRBJ2-1, with 12 bases lining up with TRBD2. CDR3 length: 14 amino acids. V trimming: 5 bases; J trimming: 14 bases; junction bases outside the gene matches: 10. Germline V CDR1 and CDR2: MNHEY, SMNVEV (reference sequence).

This sequence joins TRBV28 and TRBJ2-3; TRBD2 aligns across 10 bases. CDR3 size: 18 residues. J gave up 3 bases and V 4 bases, and 13 bases lay outside the gene matches. Germline V CDR1 and CDR2: MDHEN, SYDVKM. The CDR3 is CASSSPGLATAGTDTQYF. The CDR3, as DNA: TGTGCCAGCAGTTCTCCGGGACTAGCGACGGCGGGGACAGATACGCAGTATTTT.

CDR3 in amino acids: CASSTPGQANYEQYF. DNA for the CDR3: TGTGCCAGCAGTACCCCGGGACAGGCCAATTACGAGCAGTACTTC. The chain carries TRBV28 and TRBJ2-7; TRBD1 matches at 8 bases. Germline trimming cut 5 bases from V and 4 bases from J; bases unmatched to any gene: 10. Germline CDR1 MDHEN, CDR2 SYDVKM. The CDR3 contains 15 residues.

This clone is a singleton in its sample. The chain carries TRBV7-9 and TRBJ1-1; 8 nucleotides align to TRBD1. The CDR3 totals 15 residues. The V segment lost 6 bases and the J segment 1 base; nucleotides outside the gene matches: 7. CDR1 SEHNR and CDR2 FQNEAQ come from the germline V gene (reference sequence). The CDR3 region is CASSPWTGTNTEAFF. The CDR3 DNA reads TGTGCCAGCAGTCCGTGGACAGGGACGAACACTGAAGCTTTCTTT.